This T cell receptor beta chain was sequenced in a study of graft-versus-host responses after intestinal transplantation. The wider study: The transplants performed in recipients were multivisceral, liver-intestinal, or isolated intestinal. All recipients got anti-thymocyte globulin induction, then tacrolimus and steroids for roughly 3 years.

This clone was recorded only once. Its cognate antigen is unknown. The CDR3 extends over 18 amino acids. TCRdb keeps only in-frame clones here, not all; method: immunoSEQ multiplex PCR. This table has around 40,000 clones, 85% to 95% appearing once. Study outcomes and limitations: Early post-transplant declines in HvG were associated with peak levels of circulating GvH clones.

The source of this sequence is a human donor who was the organ donor for an intestinal transplant. The chain has TRBV21-1 and TRBJ2-6. TRBV21-1 is reported as a pseudogene. The input for sequencing was unstimulated CD8+ T cells sorted from spleen or lymph node cells, taken before transplant. The CDR3 spells CASSTPGQGHSGANVLTF. The DNA for the CDR3 is TGTGCCAGCAGCACCCCCGGCCAAGGTCACTCTGGGGCCAACGTCCTGACTTTC.